The next 27 T cell receptor beta chains were all read from a single sample in a study of control samples from healthy donors and cancer patients. Profiling relied on immunoSEQ multiplex PCR, and the TCRdb table lists in-frame clones only, not all of them. The sample has around 250,000 clones, around 79% seen once. Input material: PBMCs. The receptors come from a woman between 55 and 75 years old with lung cancer.

The chain uses TRBV2 and TRBJ1-1; TRBD1 might be the D (6 bases). This CDR3 spans 14 amino acids. The V end was cut by 3 bases, the J end by 8 bases, with 16 bases between. CDR1 and CDR2 (germline): SNHLY, FYNNEI. CDR3 protein: CASSEGRGKGEAFF. CDR3 sequence (DNA): TGTGCCAGCAGTGAGGGGAGGGGGAAGGGGGAAGCTTTCTTT.

The chain carries TRBV2 and TRBJ2-5; D possibly uses TRBD1 or TRBD2 (6 bases each). Germline CDR1 reads SNHLY; CDR2 reads FYNNEI. The V end was cut by 4 bases, the J end by 4 bases, with 10 bases between. The CDR3 has 13 amino acids. The CDR3 nucleotides are TGTGCCAGCAGTGGGGGGGCGGGAGAGACCCAGTACTTC. As protein: CASSGGAGETQYF.

This chain joins TRBV5-8 and TRBJ2-3; 10 bases are shared with TRBD2. V lost 3 bases to trimming and J lost 2 bases; unmatched junction nucleotides: 3. In germline, CDR1 is SGHTS, CDR2 YDEGEE. The CDR3 is made up of 15 amino acids. DNA for the CDR3: TGTGCCAGCAGCTGGACTAGCGGAGACACAGATACGCAGTATTTT. The encoded protein is CASSWTSGDTDTQYF.

This clone has more than one count but fewer than ten. This sequence joins TRBV10-2 and TRBJ2-7, with D possibly TRBD2 on 6 matching bases. Germline CDR1 is WSHSY and CDR2 is SAAADI. CDR3 length equals 13 residues. The germline V and J ends were trimmed by 7 bases and 0 bases, with 10 bases remaining between them. This CDR3 is CASTRRDSYEQYF. CDR3 bases: TGCGCCAGCACACGGCGGGACTCCTACGAGCAGTACTTC.

The V call is TRBV5-1, the J call TRBJ2-3; TRBD2 matches 14 bases. Germline CDR1 and CDR2: SGHRS and YFSETQ. V lost 4 bases and J lost 3; bases outside the gene matches: 4. This CDR3 comprises 16 residues. CDR3 nucleotide sequence: TGCGCCAGCAGCACCGGGACTAGCGGGGGTACAGATACGCAGTATTTT. As protein: CASSTGTSGGTDTQYF.

The chain uses TRBV3-1 (or the pseudogene TRBV3-2) and TRBJ2-3, with D unclear. The germline V gene encodes CDR1 LGHDT and CDR2 YNNKEL (reference sequence). The ends were cut back, 3 bases at V and 2 bases at J, with 12 bases in the middle. This CDR3 has 15 residues. The CDR3 DNA follows: TGTGCCAGCAGCCAGCTAGGTTTAGACACAGATACGCAGTATTTT. Translated, it gives CASSQLGLDTDTQYF.

V usage is TRBV2 and J usage is TRBJ1-5; no definite D call. V lost 9 bases and J lost 2, with 11 bases in between. This CDR3 is 13 amino acids long. CDR1 and CDR2 (germline): SNHLY, FYNNEI. The CDR3 protein is CASGSLGNQPQHF. The CDR3 nucleotides are TGTGCCAGTGGGTCTCTAGGCAATCAGCCCCAGCATTTT.

The DNA of the CDR3 is TGTGCCAGCACCGCGAGGGGGAATACCTACGAGCAGTACTTC. The encoded protein is CASTARGNTYEQYF. The chain employs TRBV2 and TRBJ2-7, with D tentatively TRBD1 (6 bases). Germline lookup yields CDR1 SNHLY and CDR2 FYNNEI. V shed 7 bases and J shed 2 bases, with 15 bases lying between them. CDR3 size: 14 residues.

This chain uses TRBV5-4 with TRBJ1-4; 8 bases map to TRBD1. Trimming removed 3 bases from V and 8 bases from J; junction bases left unmatched: 6. Per germline, CDR1 SGHNT and CDR2 YYREEE (reference sequence). The CDR3 runs to 14 residues. Written as DNA, the CDR3 is TGTGCCAGCAGCTCAGGGGGCACCCCCGAAAAACTGTTTTTT. Translating it yields CASSSGGTPEKLFF.

This clone was detected only a few times. The gene calls are TRBV5-4 and TRBJ1-4; D remains unclear. The CDR3 length is 15 residues. Trimming shortened V by 0 bases and J by 3 bases, and 9 bases separated the two germline ends. Germline CDR1 reads SGHNT; CDR2 reads YYREEE (reference sequence). The CDR3, as DNA: TGTGCCAGCAGCTTGGGGGGAGAAGCTAATGAAAAACTGTTTTTT. It is translated as CASSLGGEANEKLFF.

The chain combines TRBV9 with TRBJ1-4; D uncertain. Per germline, CDR1 SGDLS and CDR2 YYNGEE. The CDR3 covers 17 residues. V lost 3 bases and J 4 bases, leaving 19 bases between the germline ends. CDR3 DNA sequence: TGTGCCAGCAGCGCCACTGGGGATGGAAGGTTTAATGAAAAACTGTTTTTT. Translating it yields CASSATGDGRFNEKLFF.

V gene TRBV9 combines with J gene TRBJ2-1; TRBD1 matches 8 bases. J was trimmed by 9 bases and V by 7 bases; bases with no gene match: 9. The germline CDR1 and CDR2 sequences are SGDLS and YYNGEE. CDR3 length: 13 residues. The CDR3 protein is CASHPQGAREQFF. In DNA, the CDR3 is TGTGCCAGCCACCCCCAGGGGGCGCGTGAGCAGTTCTTC.

V is TRBV7-2 and J is TRBJ2-5; 9 nucleotides agree with TRBD2. Germline V gives CDR1 SGHTA, CDR2 FQGNSA. V shed 3 bases and J 5 bases; nucleotides not matched to a gene: 7. The CDR3 totals 15 residues. Here the CDR3 DNA reads TGTGCCAGCAGCTTGACGGCGGGAGGGGCGGAGACCCAGTACTTC. This encodes CASSLTAGGAETQYF.

V gene TRBV5-1 combines with J gene TRBJ2-3, with 8 bases matching TRBD1. CDR3 size: 16 residues. V lost 4 bases, J lost 0 bases, and 7 bases stayed unmatched. The V gene's germline CDR1 is SGHRS and CDR2 YFSETQ. The CDR3 DNA reads TGCGCCAGCAGCGACATAGGGACAGGCAGCACAGATACGCAGTATTTT. Amino acid sequence: CASSDIGTGSTDTQYF.

In its sample, this clone was seen once. J is TRBJ2-1 and V is TRBV11-2; 9 bases fit TRBD1. The CDR3 has 17 residues. The V gene end was trimmed by 5 bases and the J gene end by 2 bases; junction bases not matched to a gene: 10. Looked up from germline, CDR1 is SGHAT and CDR2 is FQNNGV. In DNA form, the CDR3 reads TGTGCCAGCAGCGGAATTCTCCGGGACAGGGCCTACAATGAGCAGTTCTTC. It is translated as CASSGILRDRAYNEQFF.

V and J are TRBV6-5 and TRBJ1-5; 9 nucleotides agree with TRBD1. The V and J ends lost 4 bases and 3 bases, in that order; junction bases with no gene match: 4. The germline CDR1 and CDR2 sequences are MNHEY and SVGAGI. The CDR3 is 15 residues long. CDR3 DNA sequence: TGTGCCAGCAGTTCCTACAGGGGGCCCAATCAGCCCCAGCATTTT. It specifies CASSSYRGPNQPQHF.

V gene TRBV2 combines with J gene TRBJ2-4; D not certain. The V gene lost 2 bases and the J gene lost 13 bases, with 12 bases spanning the gap. Per the germline V gene, CDR1 is SNHLY and CDR2 is FYNNEI. The length of the CDR3 is 12 residues. CDR3 bases: TGTGCCAGCAGTGAACGAGACCCACGGCAGTACTTC. Amino acid sequence: CASSERDPRQYF.

Here the CDR3 DNA reads TGTGCCAGCAGAGAACAGGGTCTAGGCGGCTACACCTTC. Its translation: CASREQGLGGYTF. The rearrangement links TRBV2 to TRBJ1-2, with a weak D call TRBD1 (6 bases). Germline CDR1 SNHLY, CDR2 FYNNEI. The germline V and J ends were trimmed by 6 bases and 8 bases, with 16 bases remaining between them. The CDR3 consists of 13 residues.

The V gene is TRBV5-8, the J gene TRBJ1-4; D is unresolved. Germline CDR1 SGHTS, CDR2 YDEGEE. This CDR3 region has 15 residues. The V end was cut by 0 bases, the J end by 7 bases, with 13 bases between. The CDR3 is CASSLVRLASEKLFF. CDR3 nucleotides: TGTGCCAGCAGCTTGGTGCGACTGGCGAGTGAAAAACTGTTTTTT.

This chain joins TRBV12-3 or TRBV12-4 and TRBJ2-2; D remains unclear. With 3 bases removed from V and 7 bases from J, the gap between germline ends came to 9 bases. The CDR3 is 13 amino acids. The CDR3 loop is CASSLNPIGELFF. As DNA, the CDR3 is TGTGCCAGCAGTTTGAATCCCATCGGGGAGCTGTTTTTT.

A note on this clone: This sample also contains other DNA sequences that code for the same CDR3. The rearrangement uses TRBV3-1 (or the pseudogene TRBV3-2) and TRBJ2-5; unclear D gene. The CDR3 is 12 amino acids. Trimming took 3 bases from V and 5 from J, leaving 7 bases between them. The germline V gene has CDR1 LGHDT and CDR2 YNNKEL (reference sequence). The CDR3 DNA reads TGTGCCAGCAGCCATCTTGGGGAGACCCAGTACTTC. Encoded protein: CASSHLGETQYF.

The chain recombines TRBV3-1 (or the pseudogene TRBV3-2) with TRBJ1-5, with TRBD1 matching 7 bases. The V and J ends lost 2 bases and 7 bases, in that order; junction bases with no gene match: 5. This CDR3 region has 14 residues. Germline V gives CDR1 LGHDT, CDR2 YNNKEL (reference sequence). The CDR3 is CASSQTGVRQPQHF. CDR3 DNA: TGTGCCAGCAGCCAAACAGGGGTCCGGCAGCCCCAGCATTTT.

CDR3 coding DNA: TGTGCCATCAGTGCAGATAGCGGAAGCACAGATACGCAGTATTTT. It specifies CAISADSGSTDTQYF. The rearrangement uses TRBV10-3 and TRBJ2-3; tentatively, D is TRBD2 (6 bases). Trimming left V 4 bases short and J 0 bases short, with 11 bases between. The CDR3 spans 15 residues. CDR1 and CDR2 from the germline V gene are ENHRY and SYGVKD.

The chain recombines TRBV2 with TRBJ2-2; 7 nucleotides line up with TRBD1. Trimming removed 5 bases from V and 7 bases from J; junction bases left unmatched: 4. The CDR3 covers 13 residues. Germline CDR1 reads SNHLY; CDR2 reads FYNNEI. Here the CDR3 reads CASSNQGDGELFF. CDR3 bases: TGTGCCAGCAGTAACCAGGGGGACGGGGAGCTGTTTTTT.

The genes are TRBV7-9 and TRBJ2-1; 10 nucleotides match TRBD2. In germline, CDR1 is SEHNR, CDR2 FQNEAQ (reference sequence). The junction had 2 bases not matched to a gene; V was cut back by 3 bases and J by 6 bases. The CDR3 sequence is 14 residues long. The CDR3, as DNA: TGTGCCAGCAGCTTTCTAGCGGGAGTCAATGAGCAGTTCTTC. Its protein product is CASSFLAGVNEQFF.

V gene TRBV5-1 combines with J gene TRBJ2-1; 8 bases fit TRBD1. Germline trimming cut 5 bases from V and 2 bases from J; bases unmatched to any gene: 3. This CDR3 has 14 amino acids. Germline assignment: CDR1 SGHRS and CDR2 YFSETQ. The CDR3 sequence: CASSRTGTYNEQFF. CDR3 bases: TGCGCCAGCAGTCGGACAGGGACCTACAATGAGCAGTTCTTC.

This chain uses TRBV19 with TRBJ1-4, with D tentatively TRBD1 (5 bases). Germline CDR1 is LNHDA and CDR2 is SQIVND (reference sequence). V lost 7 bases and J 3 bases, leaving 12 bases between the germline ends. CDR3 length: 14 residues. CDR3 sequence reads: CASTPGGANEKLFF. CDR3 DNA sequence: TGTGCCAGTACCCCCGGGGGGGCTAATGAAAAACTGTTTTTT.